Sequencing of this TCR beta chain was carried out in a study of blood T cell repertoires in COVID-19. Overall study: The United States, Italy and Spain were the sources of the acute and convalescent COVID-19 samples. Sample material is recorded as cDNA or gDNA derived from T cells, B-cell-depleted T cells, or PBMCs.

This CDR3 comprises 14 residues. Per the germline V gene, CDR1 is MNHEY and CDR2 is SMNVEV (reference sequence). V lost 4 bases, J lost 3 bases, and 2 bases stayed unmatched. This clone was picked up many times. The authors' processing: Reference gene primer amplification gave nucleated cell count estimates. Assay: immunoSEQ multiplex PCR; the TCRdb copy retains only in-frame clones and omits some. Clone size and the V and J calls come from that table; the DNA yielded D and trimming. The sample includes 410,000 or so clones, over 75% of them seen just once. Seattle cases were enrolled at active infection and followed longitudinally.

This TCR derives from a woman in her forties with COVID-19, enrolled during active disease. The rearrangement links TRBV27 to TRBJ1-4; 7 nucleotides agree with TRBD1. Sequencing input: peripheral blood. The CDR3 loop reads CASSWDSSNEKLFF. CDR3 nucleotide sequence: TGTGCCAGCAGTTGGGACAGTTCTAATGAAAAACTGTTTTTT.